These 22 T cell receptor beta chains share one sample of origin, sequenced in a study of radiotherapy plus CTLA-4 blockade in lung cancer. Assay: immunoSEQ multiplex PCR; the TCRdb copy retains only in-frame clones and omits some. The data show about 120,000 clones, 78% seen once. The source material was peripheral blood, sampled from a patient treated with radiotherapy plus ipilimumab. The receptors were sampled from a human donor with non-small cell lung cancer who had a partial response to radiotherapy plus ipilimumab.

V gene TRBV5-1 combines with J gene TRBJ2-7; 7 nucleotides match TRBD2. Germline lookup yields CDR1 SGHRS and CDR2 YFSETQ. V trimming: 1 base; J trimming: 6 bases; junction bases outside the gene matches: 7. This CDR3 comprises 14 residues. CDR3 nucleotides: TGCGCCAGCAGCTTGAGGGACTACCGGGGCGAGCAGTACTTC. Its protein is CASSLRDYRGEQYF. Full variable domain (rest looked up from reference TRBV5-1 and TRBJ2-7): KAGVTQTPRYLIKTRGQQVTLSCSPISGHRSVSWYQQTPGQGLQFLFEYFSETQRNKGNFPGRFSGRQFSNSRSEMNVSTLELGDSALYLCASSLRDYRGEQYFGPGTRLTVT.

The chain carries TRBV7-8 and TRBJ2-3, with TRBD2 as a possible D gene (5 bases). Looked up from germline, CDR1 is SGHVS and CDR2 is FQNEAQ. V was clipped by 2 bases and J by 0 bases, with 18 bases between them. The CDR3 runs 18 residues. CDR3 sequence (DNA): TGTGCCAGCAGCTTAAGATGGGAGCGGAGGACTAGCACAGATACGCAGTATTTT. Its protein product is CASSLRWERRTSTDTQYF.

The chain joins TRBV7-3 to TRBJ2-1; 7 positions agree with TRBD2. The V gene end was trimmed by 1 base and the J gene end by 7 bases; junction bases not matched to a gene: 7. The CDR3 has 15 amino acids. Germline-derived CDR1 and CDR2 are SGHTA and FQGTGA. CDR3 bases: TGTGCCAGCAGCTTAAAGTTCGGGAGGTGGAATGAGCAGTTCTTC. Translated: CASSLKFGRWNEQFF.

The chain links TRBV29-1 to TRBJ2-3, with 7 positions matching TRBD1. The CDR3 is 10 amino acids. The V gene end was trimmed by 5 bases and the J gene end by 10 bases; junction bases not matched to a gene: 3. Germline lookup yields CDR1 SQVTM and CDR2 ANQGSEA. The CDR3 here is CSVRGTAQYF. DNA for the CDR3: TGCAGCGTTAGGGGGACAGCGCAGTATTTT.

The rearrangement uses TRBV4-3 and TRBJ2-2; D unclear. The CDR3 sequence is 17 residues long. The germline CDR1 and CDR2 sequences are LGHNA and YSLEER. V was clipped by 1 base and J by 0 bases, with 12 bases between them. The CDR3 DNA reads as TGCGCCAGCAGCCAAGCCGGTTTCTATGCGAACACCGGGGAGCTGTTTTTT. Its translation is CASSQAGFYANTGELFF.

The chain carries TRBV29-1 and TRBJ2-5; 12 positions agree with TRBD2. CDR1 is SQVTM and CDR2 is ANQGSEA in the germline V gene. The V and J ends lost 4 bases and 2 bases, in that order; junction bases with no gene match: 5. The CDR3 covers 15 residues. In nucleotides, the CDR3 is TGCAGCGTTGGACTAGCGGGAGTCGGGCAAGAGACCCAGTACTTC. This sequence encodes CSVGLAGVGQETQYF.

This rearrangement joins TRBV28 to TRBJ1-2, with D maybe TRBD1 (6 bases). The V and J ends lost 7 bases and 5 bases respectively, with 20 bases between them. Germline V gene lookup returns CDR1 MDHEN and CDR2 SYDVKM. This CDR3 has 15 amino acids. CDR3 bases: TGTGCCAGCACCATACAGGGAGGGGGGGTATATGGCTACACCTTC. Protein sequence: CASTIQGGGVYGYTF.

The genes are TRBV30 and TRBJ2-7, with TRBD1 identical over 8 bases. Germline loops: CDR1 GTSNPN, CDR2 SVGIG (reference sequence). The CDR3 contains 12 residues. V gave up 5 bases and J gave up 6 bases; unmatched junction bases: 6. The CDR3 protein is CAWAGQGSEQYF. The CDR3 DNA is TGTGCCTGGGCTGGACAGGGTAGCGAGCAGTACTTC.

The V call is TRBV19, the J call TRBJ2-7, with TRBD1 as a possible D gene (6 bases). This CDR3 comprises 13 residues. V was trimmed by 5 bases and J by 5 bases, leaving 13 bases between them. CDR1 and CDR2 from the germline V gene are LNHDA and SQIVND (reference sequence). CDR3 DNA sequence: TGTGCCAGTAGTGTGGGACACGGGGACGAGCAGTACTTC. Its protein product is CASSVGHGDEQYF.

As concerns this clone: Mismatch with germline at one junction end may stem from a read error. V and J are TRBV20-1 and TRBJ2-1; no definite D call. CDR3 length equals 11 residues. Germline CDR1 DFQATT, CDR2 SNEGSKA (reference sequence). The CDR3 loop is CSATPYHEQFF. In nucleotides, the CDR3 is TGCAGTGCTACCCCCTACCATGAGCAGTTCTTC.

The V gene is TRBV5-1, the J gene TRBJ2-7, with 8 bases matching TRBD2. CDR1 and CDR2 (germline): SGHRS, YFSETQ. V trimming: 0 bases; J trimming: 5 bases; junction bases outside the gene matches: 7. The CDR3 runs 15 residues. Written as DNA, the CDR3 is TGCGCCAGCAGCTTGGCCGGGGGGGCGCCGGACGAGCAGTACTTC. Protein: CASSLAGGAPDEQYF. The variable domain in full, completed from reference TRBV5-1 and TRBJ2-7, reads KAGVTQTPRYLIKTRGQQVTLSCSPISGHRSVSWYQQTPGQGLQFLFEYFSETQRNKGNFPGRFSGRQFSNSRSEMNVSTLELGDSALYLCASSLAGGAPDEQYFGPGTRLTVT.

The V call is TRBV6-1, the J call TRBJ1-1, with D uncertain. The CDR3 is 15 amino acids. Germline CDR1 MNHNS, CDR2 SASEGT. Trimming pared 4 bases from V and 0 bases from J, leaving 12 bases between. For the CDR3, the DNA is TGTGCCAGCAGTGGGCGGAAGAACATGAACACTGAAGCTTTCTTT. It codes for CASSGRKNMNTEAFF.

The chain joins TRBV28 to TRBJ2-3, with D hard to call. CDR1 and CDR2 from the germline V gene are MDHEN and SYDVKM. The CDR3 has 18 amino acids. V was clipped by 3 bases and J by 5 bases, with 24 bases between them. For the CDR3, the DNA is TGTGCCAGCAGTTTTCGCTCCTCCCTCGGAGAAGGAATAGATACGCAGTATTTT. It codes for CASSFRSSLGEGIDTQYF. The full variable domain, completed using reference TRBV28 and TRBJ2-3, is DVKVTQSSRYLVKRTGEKVFLECVQDMDHENMFWYRQDPGLGLRLIYFSYDVKMKEKGDIPEGYSVSREKKERFSLILESASTNQTSMYLCASSFRSSLGEGIDTQYFGPGTRLTVL.

CDR3 residues: CASSPKVGDRGSGGTIYF. The CDR3 bases are TGTGCCAGCAGTCCTAAGGTAGGGGACAGGGGATCTGGCGGCACCATATATTTT. V and J are TRBV6-8 and TRBJ1-3; 10 nucleotides agree with TRBD1. Trimming removed 5 bases from V and 9 bases from J; junction bases left unmatched: 19. Germline assignment: CDR1 MNHGY and CDR2 SAAAGT. The length of the CDR3 is 18 residues.

The CDR3: CASSRSPGLAAFKNLNTGELFF. CDR3 in DNA: TGTGCCAGCAGCCGATCACCCGGACTAGCGGCTTTCAAAAATTTGAACACCGGGGAGCTGTTTTTT. The gene calls are TRBV7-3 and TRBJ2-2, with 10 bases fitting TRBD2. This CDR3 is 22 amino acids long. Germline V gene lookup returns CDR1 SGHTA and CDR2 FQGTGA. V shed 5 bases and J 1 base; nucleotides not matched to a gene: 22.

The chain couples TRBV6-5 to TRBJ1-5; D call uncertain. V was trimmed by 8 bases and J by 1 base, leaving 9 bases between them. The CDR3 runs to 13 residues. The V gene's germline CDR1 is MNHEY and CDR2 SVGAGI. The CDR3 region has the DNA TGTGCCAGCCGGCGGTCAAGCAATCAGCCCCAGCATTTT. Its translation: CASRRSSNQPQHF.

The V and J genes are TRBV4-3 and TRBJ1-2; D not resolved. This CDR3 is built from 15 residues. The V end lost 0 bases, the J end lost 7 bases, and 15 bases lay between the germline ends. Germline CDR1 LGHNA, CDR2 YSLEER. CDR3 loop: CASSQETSSESGYTF. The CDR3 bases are TGCGCCAGCAGCCAAGAGACATCCTCCGAGAGTGGCTACACCTTC.

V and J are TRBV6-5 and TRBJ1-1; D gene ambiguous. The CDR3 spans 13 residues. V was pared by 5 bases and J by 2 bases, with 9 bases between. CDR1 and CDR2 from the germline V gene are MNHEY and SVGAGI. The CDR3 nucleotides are TGTGCCAGCAGTGATGGGCACAACACTGAAGCTTTCTTT. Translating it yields CASSDGHNTEAFF.

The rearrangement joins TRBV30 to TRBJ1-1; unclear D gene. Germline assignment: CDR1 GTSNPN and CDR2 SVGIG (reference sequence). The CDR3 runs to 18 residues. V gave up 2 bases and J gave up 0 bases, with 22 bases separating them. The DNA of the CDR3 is TGTGCCTGGAGTTCTCAGAGGCCCAACCTGAATATGAACACTGAAGCTTTCTTT. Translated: CAWSSQRPNLNMNTEAFF.

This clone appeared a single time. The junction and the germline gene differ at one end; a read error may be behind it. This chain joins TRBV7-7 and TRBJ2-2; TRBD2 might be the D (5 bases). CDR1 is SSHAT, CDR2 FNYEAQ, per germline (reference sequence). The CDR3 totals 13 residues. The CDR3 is CASSSDGMGELFF. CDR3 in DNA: TGTGCTAGCAGCTCTGACGGGATGGGGGAGCTGTTTTTT. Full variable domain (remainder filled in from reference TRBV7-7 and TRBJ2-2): GAGVSQSPRYKVTKRGQDVTLRCDPISSHATLYWYQQALGQGPEFLTYFNYEAQPDKSGLPSDRFSAERPEGSISTLTIQRTEQRDSAMYRCASSSDGMGELFFGEGSRLTVL.

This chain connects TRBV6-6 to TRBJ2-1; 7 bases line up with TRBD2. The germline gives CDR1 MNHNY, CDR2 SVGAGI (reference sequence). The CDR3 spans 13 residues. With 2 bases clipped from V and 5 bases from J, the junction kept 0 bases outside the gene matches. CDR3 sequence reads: CASSYGGDNEQFF. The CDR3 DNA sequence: TGTGCCAGCAGTTACGGGGGGGACAATGAGCAGTTCTTC.

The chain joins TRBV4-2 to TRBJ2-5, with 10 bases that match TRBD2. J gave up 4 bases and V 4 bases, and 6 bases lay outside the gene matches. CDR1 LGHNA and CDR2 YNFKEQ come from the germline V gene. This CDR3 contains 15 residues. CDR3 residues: CASSLKREGRETQYF. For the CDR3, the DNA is TGTGCCAGCAGCCTCAAGCGGGAGGGCCGAGAGACCCAGTACTTC.